Included here is one T cell receptor (beta chain) sequence, with context. Its antigen is undetermined. This sample was included in a study of vaccination effects on CD4 cells after COVID-19. Study outcomes and limitations: After vaccination, at late timepoints, clones induced by infection and by vaccine contracted markedly. Researchers report that only 1 of 255 vaccine-induced clones in healthy vaccinees cross-reacted with common cold coronaviruses.

Clones were read by immunoSEQ multiplex PCR, and TCRdb kept only the in-frame ones, dropping some. The sample lists around 60,000 clones; around 78% were seen once. Viral peptide pool expansion of antigen-specific CD4+ T cells preceded sequencing in the ViraFEST assay. CD4+ T cells were isolated after around 10 days of culture. Two-dose BNT162b2 or mRNA-1273 vaccination was given to participants. This clonotype originated in a human donor who received a COVID-19 vaccine. Here the sequenced sample was CD4+ T cells from PBMCs cultured with HCoV-229E spike peptides, taken after COVID-19 vaccination.

This chain's CDR3 is CASRTDRAYNEQFF. The CDR3 nucleotides are TGTGCCAGCAGGACTGACAGGGCGTACAATGAGCAGTTCTTC. The rearrangement links TRBV2 to TRBJ2-1; 7 bases fit TRBD1. From germline, CDR1 is SNHLY and CDR2 FYNNEI. The CDR3 spans 14 residues. With 6 bases clipped from V and 4 bases from J, the junction kept 6 bases outside the gene matches.